The 11 T cell receptor beta chains presented below share a single source sample, sequenced in a study of regulatory T cells in long-lasting Graves disease. Building the TCR beta libraries relied on iRepertoire HTBI primers, and CDR3 regions underwent Arm-PCR. In TCRdb, the multiplex PCR reads were re-called with MiXCR into one record per CDR3 protein. Among 400,000 to 450,000 distinct CDR3 sequences listed, about a sixth were seen once. Sample time point: newly diagnosed GD, antithyroid drugs for less than 3 months. The authors made the TCR library using RNA they extracted from PBMCs. The data were also submitted as part of a second study, on T cells in Graves' hyperthyroidism and ophthalmopathy.

The sample in question was peripheral blood mononuclear cells (PBMCs), obtained at new diagnosis, from a patient treated with antithyroid drugs. Receptors were obtained from a woman aged 30 to 39 with Graves disease.

This clonotype was observed many times. The V call is TRBV20-1, the J call TRBJ2-2, with 13 positions matching TRBD2. Unmatched junction bases numbered 3, after V lost 5 bases and J lost 3 bases. The CDR3 totals 15 residues. CDR1 and CDR2 from the germline V gene are DFQATT and SNEGSKA (reference sequence). Here the CDR3 DNA reads TGCAGTGCTCCAGGACTAGCGGGAGACACCGGGGAGCTGTTTTTT. It specifies CSAPGLAGDTGELFF.

This clonotype has a count of ten or more. This chain connects TRBV6-1 to TRBJ1-1, with D unclear. In germline, CDR1 is MNHNS, CDR2 SASEGT. This CDR3 is built from 11 residues. V shed 7 bases and J shed 2 bases, with 5 bases lying between them. CDR3 protein: CASMDNTEAFF. The DNA for the CDR3 is TGTGCCAGCATGGACAACACTGAAGCTTTCTTT.

At least ten counts were recorded for this clonotype. The chain combines TRBV27 with TRBJ2-1; D is ambiguous. This CDR3 is built from 13 residues. Trimming shortened V by 2 bases and J by 3 bases, and 5 bases separated the two germline ends. The germline V gene has CDR1 MNHEY and CDR2 SMNVEV (reference sequence). CDR3 coding DNA: TGTGCCAGCAGTTTAGTAGACTACAATGAGCAGTTCTTC. Translating it yields CASSLVDYNEQFF.

This clonotype was counted at least ten times. V gene TRBV11-2 combines with J gene TRBJ2-1; D may correspond to TRBD1 or TRBD2 (5 bases each). The CDR3 is 12 amino acids. V shed 1 base and J shed 13 bases, with 11 bases lying between them. Germline-derived CDR1 and CDR2 are SGHAT and FQNNGV. Written as DNA, the CDR3 is TGTGCCAGCAGCTTAGGAGGGACCATTCAGTTCTTC. Amino acids: CASSLGGTIQFF.

As regards this clonotype: A much larger clone lies one base from this, so it may be a read error. The J gene is TRBJ2-3, the V gene TRBV18; 10 bases map to TRBD1. The DNA end is more similar to TRBJ1-1, so the J call may be wrong. The germline CDR1 and CDR2 sequences are KGHSH and LQKENI. The CDR3 consists of 15 residues. The CDR3, as DNA: TGTGCCAGCTCACCTTTATGGACAGGGGGGCCTGATGCTTTCTTT. Translated: CASSPLWTGGPDAFF.

Note on this clonotype: A much more abundant neighbour one base away suggests this may be a read error. This rearrangement joins TRBV20-1 to TRBJ2-1; possibly TRBD2 for D (5 bases). This CDR3 has 12 residues. The germline gives CDR1 DFQATT, CDR2 SNEGSKA (reference sequence). Written as DNA, the CDR3 is TGCAGTGCTAGAGATGACGGGGAGACCCAGTGCTTC. It codes for CSARDDGETQCF.

This clonotype has a count of ten or more. The chain combines TRBV6-9 with TRBJ2-3, with 7 bases that match TRBD1. The trim removed 3 bases at V and 6 bases at J, leaving 9 bases unmatched. Looked up from germline, CDR1 is MNHGY and CDR2 is SVAAGI. The CDR3 length is 15 residues. The CDR3 here is CASSYRDSIADTQYF. The CDR3, as DNA: TGTGCCAGCAGTTACCGGGACAGCATTGCCGATACGCAGTATTTT.

This clonotype was counted many times. The chain carries TRBV11-3 and TRBJ2-7, with a weak D call TRBD2 (7 bases). Trimming shortened V by 4 bases and J by 6 bases, and 19 bases separated the two germline ends. The CDR3 totals 15 residues. Germline lookup yields CDR1 SGHNT and CDR2 YENEEA. The DNA of the CDR3 is TGTGCCAGCAGCTGGGGGGGACAAGCCTCCGGCGAGCAGTACTTC. Translating gives CASSWGGQASGEQYF.

The sample holds many counts of this clonotype. The CDR3 DNA sequence: TGTGCCAGCAGCCCCGGACAGGGGGCAGGTGAGCAGTACTTC. This sequence encodes CASSPGQGAGEQYF. The J gene is TRBJ2-7, the V gene TRBV6-1, with 11 bases aligning to TRBD1. Germline-derived CDR1 and CDR2 are MNHNS and SASEGT. Trimming removed 6 bases from V and 7 bases from J; junction bases left unmatched: 8. The CDR3 length is 14 residues.

This chain links TRBV3-1 with TRBJ1-1, with D unresolved. V was cut by 10 bases and J by 1 base, with 16 bases left in between. Germline CDR1 reads LGHDT; CDR2 reads YNNKEL (reference sequence). The CDR3 runs to 14 residues. The CDR3 loop is CATKGSERNTEAFF. CDR3 coding DNA: TGTGCCACCAAAGGTTCGGAGCGGAACACTGAAGCTTTCTTT.

This clonotype was observed a handful of times. The chain combines TRBV7-9 with TRBJ2-1; D gene ambiguous. The end of the DNA fits TRBJ2-5 better, so the J call may be wrong. Germline values: CDR1 SEHNR, CDR2 FQNEAQ (reference sequence). The CDR3 consists of 12 residues. DNA of the CDR3: TGTGCCAGCAGCCTCCTCCATGAGACCCAGTACTTC. Residues: CASSLLHETQYF.